This T cell receptor beta chain is from a study of monozygotic twins with inflammatory bowel disease. Remarks on this clonotype: Its antigen remains unidentified.

From germline, CDR1 is GTSNPN and CDR2 SVGIG (reference sequence). The CDR3 has 12 residues. During cDNA synthesis, UMIs that each contained a 6-nucleotide sample barcode were added by means of template switching. Using the 5' RACE reads, TCRdb records one entry per CDR3 protein without DNA. Its table lists fewer than 550,000 distinct CDR3 sequences. Findings of the study overall: No repertoire similarity difference was seen between concordant and discordant twins; power was possibly limited.

The chain couples TRBV30 to TRBJ2-5; TCRdb's D call of TRBD1 is untestable without DNA. The sequencing sample was made of blood. This TCR was sampled from a human donor with ulcerative colitis or Crohn's disease, or a healthy co-twin of an affected twin (not recorded which). CDR3 protein: CAWGHLGGIQYF.